Here is one T cell receptor (beta chain) with its context. Participants' own reports of clinical history determined their cohort assignment. This record comes from a study of blood T cell repertoires in COVID-19. Study information: In each case, the material was cDNA or gDNA derived from T cells, B-cell-depleted T cells, or PBMCs.

The CDR3 is 13 residues long. V trimming: 7 bases; J trimming: 6 bases; junction bases outside the gene matches: 6. In germline, CDR1 is MDHEN, CDR2 SYDVKM. Repertoires were generated with immunoSEQ multiplex PCR, while TCRdb's copy carries only in-frame clones and drops some. The table includes about 320,000 clones, around 85% detected once. The sample consisted of PBMCs or T cells enriched from blood (not recorded which). This clonotype was sampled from a woman in her twenties or thirties who had been exposed to COVID-19. This chain connects TRBV28 to TRBJ1-1, with 9 bases lining up with TRBD1. DNA of the CDR3: TGTGCCAGCAATGAACAGGGGGCGGCTGAAGCTTTCTTT. It is translated as CASNEQGAAEAFF.